What follows describes a single T cell receptor (beta chain). This entry comes from a study of blood T cell repertoires in COVID-19. Study context: The analysed material was cDNA or gDNA that came from T cells, B-cell-depleted T cells, or PBMCs.

Clones were sequenced by immunoSEQ multiplex PCR, and TCRdb holds only the in-frame ones, with some missing. This sample has about 140,000 clones, with more than 75% found just once. Looked up from germline, CDR1 is GTSNPN and CDR2 is SVGIG (reference sequence). The V and J ends lost 1 base and 0 bases, in that order; junction bases with no gene match: 5. This CDR3 is 15 amino acids long. The clonotype comes from a man aged 50 to 60 who had recovered from COVID-19. The chain joins TRBV30 to TRBJ1-1; 7 bases are shared with TRBD1. The sequenced sample consisted of peripheral blood. In DNA form, the CDR3 reads TGTGCCTGGAGTGAAGGGGACAGAATGAACACTGAAGCTTTCTTT. Its translation is CAWSEGDRMNTEAFF.